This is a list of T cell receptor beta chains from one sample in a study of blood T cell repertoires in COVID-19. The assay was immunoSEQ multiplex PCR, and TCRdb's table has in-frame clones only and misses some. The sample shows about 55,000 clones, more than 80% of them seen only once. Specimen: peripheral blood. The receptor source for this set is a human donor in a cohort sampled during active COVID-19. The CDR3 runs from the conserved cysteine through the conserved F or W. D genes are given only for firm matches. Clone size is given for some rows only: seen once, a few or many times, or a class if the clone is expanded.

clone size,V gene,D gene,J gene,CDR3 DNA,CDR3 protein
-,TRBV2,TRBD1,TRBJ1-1,TGTGCCAGCAGTGCCGGACAGGGGATAGGGGGCACTGAAGCTTTCTTT,CASSAGQGIGGTEAFF
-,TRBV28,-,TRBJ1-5,TGTGCCAGCAGTTTTGGGACTGTCGATCAGCCCCAGCATTTT,CASSFGTVDQPQHF
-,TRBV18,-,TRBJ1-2,TGTGCCAGCTCACCAGGCAGCCAAGGAGGTGGCTACACCTTC,CASSPGSQGGGYTF
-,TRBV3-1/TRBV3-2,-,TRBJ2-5,TGTGCCAGCAGCCAAGATACTGAGACCCAGTACTTC,CASSQDTETQYF
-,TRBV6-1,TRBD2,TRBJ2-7,TGTGCCAGCAGTGATGTTTTGCGGGAGTACTACGAGCAGTACTTC,CASSDVLREYYEQYF
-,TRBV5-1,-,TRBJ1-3,TGCGCCAGCAGCGGGGGCCGCTCTGGAAACACCATATATTTT,CASSGGRSGNTIYF
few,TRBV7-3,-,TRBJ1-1,TGTGCCAGCAGCAGTGACAGCCGTGAAGCTTTCTTT,CASSSDSREAFF
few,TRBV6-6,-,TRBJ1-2,TGTGCCAGCAACCCCCCCCCGGGGGAAGGCTATGGCTACACCTTC,CASNPPPGEGYGYTF
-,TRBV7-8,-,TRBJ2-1,TGTGCCAGCAGCTTCGTCTGGGGGGAGAACAATGAGCAGTTCTTC,CASSFVWGENNEQFF
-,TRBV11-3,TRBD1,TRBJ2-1,TGTGCCAGCAGCACGGGGGCGGGACAGGGTTACAATGAGCAGTTCTTC,CASSTGAGQGYNEQFF
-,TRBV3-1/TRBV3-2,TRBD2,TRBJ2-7,TGTGCCAGCAGTGGGGGGAGGGGAGGCGAGCAGTACTTC,CASSGGRGGEQYF
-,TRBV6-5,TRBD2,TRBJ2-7,TGTGCCAGCAGTTATGAGCGGGGGTCTTGGTACGAGCAGTACTTC,CASSYERGSWYEQYF
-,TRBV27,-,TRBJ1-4,TGTGCCAGCAGTGTTCTTTCTACAACTAATGAAAAACTGTTTTTT,CASSVLSTTNEKLFF
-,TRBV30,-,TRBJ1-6,TGTGCCTGGAGTGTAGCAGGGTTTTATAATTCACCCCTCCACTTT,CAWSVAGFYNSPLHF
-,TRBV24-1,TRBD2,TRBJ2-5,TGTGCCACCCTTAGCGGGAGGGACTGTGGGACCCAGTACTTC,CATLSGRDCGTQYF
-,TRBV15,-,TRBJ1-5,TGTGCCACCAGCAGTCCGGGTGATTCTAAGCCCCAGCATTTT,CATSSPGDSKPQHF
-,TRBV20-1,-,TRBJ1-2,TGCCGGGGGGGATACGACTATGGCTACACCTTC,CRGGYDYGYTF
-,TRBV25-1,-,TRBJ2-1,TGTGCCAGCAGTGACTATATCTACAATGAGCAGTTCTTC,CASSDYIYNEQFF
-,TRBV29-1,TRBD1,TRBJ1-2,TGCAGCGTTTCCACAGGGGGTAGCGGCTACACCTTC,CSVSTGGSGYTF
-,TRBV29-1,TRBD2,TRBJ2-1,TGCAGCGTTCGTGCGGGACTAGCTCAATACAATGAGCAGTTCTTC,CSVRAGLAQYNEQFF
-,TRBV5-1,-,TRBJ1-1,TGCGCCAGCAGCTCCATGGGGGGGCGCGACCCTGAAGCTTTCTTT,CASSSMGGRDPEAFF
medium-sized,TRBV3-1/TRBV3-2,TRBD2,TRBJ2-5,TGTGCCAGCAGCAATTGGACTAGCGGTAGGGAGACCCAGTACTTC,CASSNWTSGRETQYF
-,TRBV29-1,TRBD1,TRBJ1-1,TGCAGCGTGTCTAGACAGGGGCGGACTGAAGCTTTCTTT,CSVSRQGRTEAFF
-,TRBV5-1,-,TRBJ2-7,TGCGCCAGCAGCTTGGGCTCGATTGGGCTGAACTACGAGCAGTACTTC,CASSLGSIGLNYEQYF
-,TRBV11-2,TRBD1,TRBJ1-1,TGTGCCAGCAGCCCGGGACAGTACAACACTGAAGCTTTCTTT,CASSPGQYNTEAFF
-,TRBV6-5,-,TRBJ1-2,TGTGCCAGCGAGGACAGTGGGGTTCGTGGCTACACCTTC,CASEDSGVRGYTF
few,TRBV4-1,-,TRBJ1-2,TGCGCCAGCAGCCAAGTCAGCTATGGCTACACCTTC,CASSQVSYGYTF
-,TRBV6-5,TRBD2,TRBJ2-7,TGTGCCAGCAGTTTGGCGGGGGAGCAAGGCGAGCAGTACTTC,CASSLAGEQGEQYF
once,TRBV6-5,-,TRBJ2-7,TGTGCCAGCAGTTCACAGGGGTGGCGGGGCGAGCAGTACTTC,CASSSQGWRGEQYF
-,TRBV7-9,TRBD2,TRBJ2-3,TGTGCCAGCAGCGAAGCACTAGCGGGTCCCACAGATACGCAGTATTTT,CASSEALAGPTDTQYF
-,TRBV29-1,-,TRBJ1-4,TGCAGCGTTGAAGACAACAGGGAAAATGAAAAACTGTTTTTT,CSVEDNRENEKLFF
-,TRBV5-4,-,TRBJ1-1,TGTGCCAGCAGCTGGGGGGGGGCTATGAACACTGAAGCTTTCTTT,CASSWGGAMNTEAFF
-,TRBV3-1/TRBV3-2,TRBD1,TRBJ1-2,TGTGCCAGCAGCCAAGCCGCCGGGACAGGCTATGGCTACACCTTC,CASSQAAGTGYGYTF
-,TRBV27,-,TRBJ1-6,TGTGCCAGCAGTTTAATACAGGGATCGGCTGATAATTCACCCCTCCACTTT,CASSLIQGSADNSPLHF
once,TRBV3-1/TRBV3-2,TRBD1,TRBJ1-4,TGTGCCAGCAGCCCTCCCGTCACAGGGGCCAGGAATGAAAAACTGTTTTTT,CASSPPVTGARNEKLFF
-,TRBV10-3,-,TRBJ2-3,TGTGCCATCAGGGGCCAGGGGAGTGGAGCCGATACGCAGTATTTT,CAIRGQGSGADTQYF
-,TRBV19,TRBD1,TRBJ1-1,TGTGCCAGTAGTATGTCAGGGGGGACTGAAGCTTTCTTT,CASSMSGGTEAFF
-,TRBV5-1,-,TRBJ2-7,TGCGCCAGCAGCTCACCCGACACAACCTACGAGCAGTACTTC,CASSSPDTTYEQYF
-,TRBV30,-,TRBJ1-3,TGTGCCTGGGACAGTTACTCTGGAAACACCATATATTTT,CAWDSYSGNTIYF
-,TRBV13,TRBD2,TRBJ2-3,TGTGCCCGCAGCTTACCGGGGACTAGCGGGGGGGGCACAGATACGCAGTATTTT,CARSLPGTSGGGTDTQYF
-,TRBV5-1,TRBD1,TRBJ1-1,TGCGCCAGCAGCCTACAGGGGGGGACTGAAGCTTTCTTT,CASSLQGGTEAFF
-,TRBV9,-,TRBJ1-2,TGTGCCAGCAGCGTGGACACTCGTGGGGATGGCTACACCTTC,CASSVDTRGDGYTF
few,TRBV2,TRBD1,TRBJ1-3,TGTGCCATCTCGGACAGGGGAAATCGGAACACCATATATTTT,CAISDRGNRNTIYF
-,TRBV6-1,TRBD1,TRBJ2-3,TGTGCCAGCAGTGAAGCCCCCGGGACAGGGGTCGTTGAGTATACGCAGTATTTT,CASSEAPGTGVVEYTQYF
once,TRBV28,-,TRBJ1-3,TGTGCCAGCAGGACTGCCGAAACACTTCTTGTAAACACCATATATTTT,CASRTAETLLVNTIYF
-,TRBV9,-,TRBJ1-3,TGTGCCAGCAGCGTAGGAGGATCAAACACCATATATTTT,CASSVGGSNTIYF
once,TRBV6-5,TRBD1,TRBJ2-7,TGTGCCAGCAGAGACCGGGACAGGGTCGCCTACGAGCAGTACTTC,CASRDRDRVAYEQYF
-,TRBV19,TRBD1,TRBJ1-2,TGTGCCAGTACCCCGGACAGGGCGCGTGGTGGCTACACCTTC,CASTPDRARGGYTF
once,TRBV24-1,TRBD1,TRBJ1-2,TGTGCCACCAGTGACCCCGACAGGGGTCTCGGATATTATGGCTACACCTTC,CATSDPDRGLGYYGYTF
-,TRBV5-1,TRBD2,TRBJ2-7,TGCGCCAGCAGCTCCCTAGCGGGGAGCTCCTACGAGCAGTACTTC,CASSSLAGSSYEQYF
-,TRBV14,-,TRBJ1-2,TGTGCCAGCAGCCAAATACCAGCTAACTATGGCTACACCTTC,CASSQIPANYGYTF
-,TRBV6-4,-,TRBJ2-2,TGTGCCAGCAGTGCGAACCAGGGTGTTAGCACCGGGGAGCTGTTTTTT,CASSANQGVSTGELFF
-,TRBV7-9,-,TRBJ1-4,TGTGCCAGCAGCTTAGAGGGGCAAGGTGAAAAACTGTTTTTT,CASSLEGQGEKLFF
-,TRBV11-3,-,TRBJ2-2,TGTGCCAGCAGCTTCACGGGGGCGAACACCGGGGAGCTGTTTTTT,CASSFTGANTGELFF
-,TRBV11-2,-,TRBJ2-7,TGTGCCAGCAGCTTATTATTTATTTACGAGCAGTACTTC,CASSLLFIYEQYF